This T cell receptor (beta chain) was identified during a study of T cell repertoires in cytomegalovirus infection. Trimming pared 4 bases from V and 1 base from J, leaving 5 bases between. This CDR3 comprises 14 residues. As regards this clonotype: The target antigen is unknown.

Each CDR3 protein is one row after TCRdb ran MiXCR on the reads. The table lists just over 450,000 distinct CDR3 sequences, more than 40% of them singletons. This sequence originates from a human donor in good health (CMV status not recorded). Some clones in this sample may be carry-over from other donors' samples. Sequenced here: cultured PBMCs, sampled from culture after CMV antigen stimulation. This chain joins TRBV12-3 or TRBV12-4 and TRBJ1-6; D uncertain. The chain's CDR3 is CASSYGSYNSPLHF. For the CDR3, the DNA is TGTGCCAGCAGTTATGGATCCTATAATTCACCCCTCCACTTT.